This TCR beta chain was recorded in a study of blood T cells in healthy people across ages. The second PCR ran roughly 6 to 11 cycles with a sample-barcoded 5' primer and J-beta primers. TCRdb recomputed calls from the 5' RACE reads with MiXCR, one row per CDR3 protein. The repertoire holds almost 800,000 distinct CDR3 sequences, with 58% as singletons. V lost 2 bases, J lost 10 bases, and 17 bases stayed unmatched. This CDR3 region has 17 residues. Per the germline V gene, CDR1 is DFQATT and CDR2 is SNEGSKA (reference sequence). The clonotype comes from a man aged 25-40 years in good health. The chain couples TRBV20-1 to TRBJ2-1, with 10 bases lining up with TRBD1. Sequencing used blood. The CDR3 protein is CSARTSLQTGGSYEQFF. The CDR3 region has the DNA TGCAGTGCTAGAACCAGTCTTCAGACAGGGGGCTCCTACGAGCAGTTCTTC.